This T cell receptor beta chain came from a study of CD8 T cells in ankylosing spondylitis. Overall study results and limits: Several highly homologous variants made up a TCR beta motif, and this motif appeared characteristic of ankylosing spondylitis blood. It was reported that disease-linked clones were significantly enriched in matched ankylosing spondylitis synovial fluid. Some of the motif variants had earlier been found in reactive arthritis patients' fluid and blood.

Germline V gives CDR1 SGHDT, CDR2 YYEEEE. The CDR3 spans 15 residues. With 2 bases clipped from V and 5 bases from J, the junction kept 6 bases outside the gene matches. By quantitative 5'-RACE with molecular barcodes, the TCR beta libraries were made. TCRdb processed the 5' RACE reads anew with MiXCR; each CDR3 protein has one entry. The table lists 350,000 to 400,000 distinct CDR3 sequences, 20% of them singletons. For this clonotype: Its specificity is not known.

The receptor was isolated from a male donor with ankylosing spondylitis or in good health (not recorded which). V and J are TRBV5-6 and TRBJ2-3; 9 bases line up with TRBD2. Sequenced input: blood, either unsorted or a sorted T cell fraction (not recorded which). The CDR3 DNA sequence: TGTGCCAGCAGCTTCGGCGGGGGGGCCGTAGATACGCAGTATTTT. It encodes CASSFGGGAVDTQYF. The variable domain in full, with the rest retrieved from reference TRBV5-6 and TRBJ2-3, is DAGVTQSPTHLIKTRGQQVTLRCSPKSGHDTVSWYQQALGQGPQFIFQYYEEEERQRGNFPDRFSGHQFPNYSSELNVNALLLGDSALYLCASSFGGGAVDTQYFGPGTRLTVL.